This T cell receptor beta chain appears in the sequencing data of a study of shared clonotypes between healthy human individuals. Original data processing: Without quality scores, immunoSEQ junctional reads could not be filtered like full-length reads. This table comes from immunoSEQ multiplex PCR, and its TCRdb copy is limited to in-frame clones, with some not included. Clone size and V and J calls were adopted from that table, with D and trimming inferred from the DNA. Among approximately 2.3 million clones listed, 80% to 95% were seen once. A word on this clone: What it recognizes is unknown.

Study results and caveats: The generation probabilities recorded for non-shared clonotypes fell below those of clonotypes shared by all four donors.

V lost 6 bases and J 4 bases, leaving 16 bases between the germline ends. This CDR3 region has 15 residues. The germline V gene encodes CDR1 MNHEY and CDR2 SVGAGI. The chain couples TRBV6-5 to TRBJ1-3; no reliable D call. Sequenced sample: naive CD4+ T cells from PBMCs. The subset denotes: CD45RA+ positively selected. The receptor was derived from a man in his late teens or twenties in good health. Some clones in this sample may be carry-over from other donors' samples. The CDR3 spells CASRPNWSLGNTIYF. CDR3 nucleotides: TGTGCCAGCAGGCCCAACTGGTCTTTAGGAAACACCATATATTTT.